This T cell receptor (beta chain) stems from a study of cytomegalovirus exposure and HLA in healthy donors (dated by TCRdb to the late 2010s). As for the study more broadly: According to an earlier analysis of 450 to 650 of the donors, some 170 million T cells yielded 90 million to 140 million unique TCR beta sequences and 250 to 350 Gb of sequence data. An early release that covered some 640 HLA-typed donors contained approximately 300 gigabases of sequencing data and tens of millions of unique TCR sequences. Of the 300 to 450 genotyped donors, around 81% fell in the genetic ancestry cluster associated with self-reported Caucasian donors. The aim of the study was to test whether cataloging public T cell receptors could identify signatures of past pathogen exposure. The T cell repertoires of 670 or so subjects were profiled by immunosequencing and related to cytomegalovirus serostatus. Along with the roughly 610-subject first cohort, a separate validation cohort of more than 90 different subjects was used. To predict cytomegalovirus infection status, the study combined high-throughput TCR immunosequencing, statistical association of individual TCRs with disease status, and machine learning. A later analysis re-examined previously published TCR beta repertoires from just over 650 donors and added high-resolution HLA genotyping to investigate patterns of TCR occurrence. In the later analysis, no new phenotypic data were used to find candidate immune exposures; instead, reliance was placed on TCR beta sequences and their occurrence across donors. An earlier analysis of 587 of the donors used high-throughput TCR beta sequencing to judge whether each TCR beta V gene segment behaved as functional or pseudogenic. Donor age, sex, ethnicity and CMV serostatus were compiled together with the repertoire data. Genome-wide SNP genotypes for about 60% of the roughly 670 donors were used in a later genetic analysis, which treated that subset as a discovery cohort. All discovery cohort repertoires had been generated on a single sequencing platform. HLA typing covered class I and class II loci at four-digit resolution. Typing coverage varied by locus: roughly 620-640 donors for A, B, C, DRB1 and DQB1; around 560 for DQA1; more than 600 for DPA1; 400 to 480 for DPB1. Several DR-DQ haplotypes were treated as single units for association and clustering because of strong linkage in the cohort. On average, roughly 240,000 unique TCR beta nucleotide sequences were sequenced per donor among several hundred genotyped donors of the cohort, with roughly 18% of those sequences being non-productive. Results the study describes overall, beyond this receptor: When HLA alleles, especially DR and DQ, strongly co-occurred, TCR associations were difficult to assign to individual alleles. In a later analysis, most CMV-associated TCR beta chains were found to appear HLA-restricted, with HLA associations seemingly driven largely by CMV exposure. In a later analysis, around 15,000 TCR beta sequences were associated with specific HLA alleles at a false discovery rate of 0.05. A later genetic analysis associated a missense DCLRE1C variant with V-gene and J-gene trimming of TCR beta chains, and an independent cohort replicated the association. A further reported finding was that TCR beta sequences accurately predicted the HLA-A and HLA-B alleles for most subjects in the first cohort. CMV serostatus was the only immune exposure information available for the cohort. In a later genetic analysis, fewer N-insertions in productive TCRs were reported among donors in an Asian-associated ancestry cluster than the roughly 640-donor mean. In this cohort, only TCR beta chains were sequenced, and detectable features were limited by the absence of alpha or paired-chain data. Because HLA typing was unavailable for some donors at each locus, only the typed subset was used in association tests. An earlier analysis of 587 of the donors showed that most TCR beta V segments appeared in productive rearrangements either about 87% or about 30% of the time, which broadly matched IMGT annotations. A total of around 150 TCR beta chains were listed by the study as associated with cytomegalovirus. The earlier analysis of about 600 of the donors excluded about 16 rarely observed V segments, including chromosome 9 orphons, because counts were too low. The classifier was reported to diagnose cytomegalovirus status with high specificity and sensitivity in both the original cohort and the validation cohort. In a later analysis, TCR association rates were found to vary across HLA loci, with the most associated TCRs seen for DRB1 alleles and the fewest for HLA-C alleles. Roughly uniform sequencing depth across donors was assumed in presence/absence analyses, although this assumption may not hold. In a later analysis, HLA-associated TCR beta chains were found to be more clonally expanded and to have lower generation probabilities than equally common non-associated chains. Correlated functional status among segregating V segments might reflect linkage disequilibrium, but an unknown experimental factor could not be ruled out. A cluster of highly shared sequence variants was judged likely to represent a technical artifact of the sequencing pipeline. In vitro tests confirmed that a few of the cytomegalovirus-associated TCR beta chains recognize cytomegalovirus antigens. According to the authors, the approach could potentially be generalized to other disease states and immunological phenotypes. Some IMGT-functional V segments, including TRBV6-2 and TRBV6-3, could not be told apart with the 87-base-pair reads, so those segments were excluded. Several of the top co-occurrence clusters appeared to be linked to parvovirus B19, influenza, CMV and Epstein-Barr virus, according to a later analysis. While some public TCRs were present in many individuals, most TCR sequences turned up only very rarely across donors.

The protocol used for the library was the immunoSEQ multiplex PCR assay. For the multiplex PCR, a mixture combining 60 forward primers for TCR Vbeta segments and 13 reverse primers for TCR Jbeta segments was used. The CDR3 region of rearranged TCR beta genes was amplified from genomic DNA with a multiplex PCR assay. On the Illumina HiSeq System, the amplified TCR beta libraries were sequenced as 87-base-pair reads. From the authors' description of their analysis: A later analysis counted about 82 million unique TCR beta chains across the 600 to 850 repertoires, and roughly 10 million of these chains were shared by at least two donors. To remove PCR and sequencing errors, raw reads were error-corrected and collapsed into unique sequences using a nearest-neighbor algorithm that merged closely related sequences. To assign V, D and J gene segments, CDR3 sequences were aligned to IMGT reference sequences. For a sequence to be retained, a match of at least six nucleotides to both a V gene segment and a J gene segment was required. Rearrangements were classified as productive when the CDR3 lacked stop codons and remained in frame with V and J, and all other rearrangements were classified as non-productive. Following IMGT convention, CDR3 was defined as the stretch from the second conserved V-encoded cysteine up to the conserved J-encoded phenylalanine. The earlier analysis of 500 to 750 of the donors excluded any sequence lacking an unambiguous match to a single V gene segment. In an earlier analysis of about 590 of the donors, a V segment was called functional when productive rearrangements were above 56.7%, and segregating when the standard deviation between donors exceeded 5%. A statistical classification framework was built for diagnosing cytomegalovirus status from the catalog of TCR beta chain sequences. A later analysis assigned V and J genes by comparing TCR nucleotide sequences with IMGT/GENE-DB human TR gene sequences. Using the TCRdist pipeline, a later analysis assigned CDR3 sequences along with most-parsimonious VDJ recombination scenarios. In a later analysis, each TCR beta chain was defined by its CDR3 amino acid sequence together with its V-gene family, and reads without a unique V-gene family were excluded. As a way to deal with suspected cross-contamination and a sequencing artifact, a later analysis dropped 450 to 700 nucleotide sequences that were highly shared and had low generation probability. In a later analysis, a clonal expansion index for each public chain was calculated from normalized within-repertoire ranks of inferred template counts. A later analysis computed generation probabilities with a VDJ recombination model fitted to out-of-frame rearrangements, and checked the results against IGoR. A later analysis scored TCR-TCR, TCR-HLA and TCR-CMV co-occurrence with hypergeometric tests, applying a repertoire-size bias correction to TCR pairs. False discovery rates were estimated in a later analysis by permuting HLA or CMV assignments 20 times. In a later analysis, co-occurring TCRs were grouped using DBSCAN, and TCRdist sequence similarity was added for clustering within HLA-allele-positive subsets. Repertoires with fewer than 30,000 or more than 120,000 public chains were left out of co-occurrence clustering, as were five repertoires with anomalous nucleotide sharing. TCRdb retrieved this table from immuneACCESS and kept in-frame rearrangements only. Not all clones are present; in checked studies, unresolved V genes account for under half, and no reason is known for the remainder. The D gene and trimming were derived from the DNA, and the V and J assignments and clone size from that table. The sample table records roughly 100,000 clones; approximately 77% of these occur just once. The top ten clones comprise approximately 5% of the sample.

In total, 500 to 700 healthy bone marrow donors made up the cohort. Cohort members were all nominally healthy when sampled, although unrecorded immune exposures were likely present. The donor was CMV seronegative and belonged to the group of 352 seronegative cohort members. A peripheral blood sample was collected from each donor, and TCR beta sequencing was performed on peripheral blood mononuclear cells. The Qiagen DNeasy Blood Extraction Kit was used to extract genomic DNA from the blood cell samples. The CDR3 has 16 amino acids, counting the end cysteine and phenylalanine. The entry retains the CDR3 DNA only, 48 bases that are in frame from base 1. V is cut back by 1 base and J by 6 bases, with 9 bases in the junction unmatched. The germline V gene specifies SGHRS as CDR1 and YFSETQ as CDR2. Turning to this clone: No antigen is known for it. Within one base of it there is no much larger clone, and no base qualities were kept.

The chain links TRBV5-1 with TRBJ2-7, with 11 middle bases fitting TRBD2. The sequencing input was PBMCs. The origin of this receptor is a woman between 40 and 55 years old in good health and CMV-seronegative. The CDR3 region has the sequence CASSLSVLAGGGEQYF. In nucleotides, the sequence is TGCGCCAGCAGCTTGTCGGTTCTAGCGGGGGGCGGCGAGCAGTACTTC.